This is a list of T cell receptor beta chains from one sample in a study of identical twins. TCRdb re-derived calls from the 5' RACE reads in MiXCR, one entry per CDR3 protein. The sample includes around 470,000 distinct CDR3 sequences, approximately 15% seen only once; the top ten take 0.52%. Another study also made use of these data, one on yellow fever vaccine responses in identical twins.

Sequences were obtained from CD4+ T cells sorted from blood. The source is a woman between 18 and 29 years old in good health. The CDR3 runs from the conserved cysteine through the conserved F or W. A D gene is named only where the DNA matches it firmly. Rows may omit the clone size; those that give it use once, few, many or a size class.

clone size	J gene	V gene	D gene	CDR3 DNA	CDR3 protein
-	TRBJ2-1	TRBV9	-	TGTGCCAGCAGCGTAGGCGTTGGCAATGAGCAGTTCTTC	CASSVGVGNEQFF
few	TRBJ1-4	TRBV20-1	-	TGCAGTGCTAGGGGAATGATAAATGAAAAACTGTTTTTT	CSARGMINEKLFF
-	TRBJ1-2	TRBV7-9	-	TGTGCCAGCACTACAGGATATGGCTACACCTTC	CASTTGYGYTF
few	TRBJ2-7	TRBV25-1	-	TGTGCCAGCAGTCGGGGGTTTGGATACGAGCAGTACTTC	CASSRGFGYEQYF
few	TRBJ2-7	TRBV7-2	-	TGTGCCAGCAGCTCCACCGTTACCTACGAGCAGTACTTC	CASSSTVTYEQYF
-	TRBJ2-1	TRBV20-1	TRBD2	TGCAGTGCTAATCTAGCGGGAGATGCGAATGAGCAGTTCTTC	CSANLAGDANEQFF
-	TRBJ2-1	TRBV6-2/TRBV6-3	-	TGTGCCAGCAGTTACTCGGGCATGCGACATGGACTCAAGAGCTCCTACAATGAGCAGTTCTTC	CASSYSGMRHGLKSSYNEQFF
few	TRBJ2-7	TRBV24-1	TRBD2	TGTGCCACCAGTGGTCTCAGCGGGAGGGGGTACGAGCAGTACTTC	CATSGLSGRGYEQYF
-	TRBJ2-1	TRBV2	-	TGTGCCAGCAGAGGGGACACCTTTGGGCAGTTCTTC	CASRGDTFGQFF
-	TRBJ2-3	TRBV6-1	TRBD2	TGTGCCAGCAGTGTTGGCGGGGGGGAGGGAAATACGCAGTATTTT	CASSVGGGEGNTQYF
-	TRBJ1-3	TRBV12-2	-	TGTGCAAGTCGCTTAGTAACCGGGACCTACTCTGGAAACACCATATATTTT	CASRLVTGTYSGNTIYF
many	TRBJ2-7	TRBV2	-	TGTGCCAGCAGTGACAGGTTTAGCGAGCAGTACTTC	CASSDRFSEQYF
many	TRBJ2-7	TRBV2	-	TGTGCCAGCAGTGAACTAGGAGGTCTGGGCGAGCAGTACTTC	CASSELGGLGEQYF
few	TRBJ2-5	TRBV20-1	-	TGCAGTGCGTGGCGGTCCCAAGAGACCCAGTACTTC	CSAWRSQETQYF
-	TRBJ2-7	TRBV28	TRBD2	TGTGCCAGCAGTTCCTTAGCGGGGGCTACCTACGAGCAGTACTTC	CASSSLAGATYEQYF
many	TRBJ2-1	TRBV4-3	TRBD2	TGCGCCAGCAGCCAAGGGGACGCGGGACTAGCGGGAGGTAGTGAGCAGTTCTTC	CASSQGDAGLAGGSEQFF
-	TRBJ2-3	TRBV24-1	TRBD1	TGTGCCACCAGTGATCCCTCCGGGACAGGGGATACGCAGTATTTT	CATSDPSGTGDTQYF
few	TRBJ2-7	TRBV5-1	-	TGCGCCAGCAGCGGCAGGGGGGTTCTAGGCTACGAGCAGTACTTC	CASSGRGVLGYEQYF
-	TRBJ2-1	TRBV27	TRBD2	TGTGCCAGCAGTTTCACCGGGACTAGCGGGAGCTACAATGAGCAGTTCTTC	CASSFTGTSGSYNEQFF
-	TRBJ2-1	TRBV29-1	-	TGCAGCGTTGTTTTAGCAGGAGGGGAGCAGTTCTTC	CSVVLAGGEQFF
-	TRBJ2-7	TRBV12-3/TRBV12-4	TRBD2	TGTGCCAGCAGTTTAATTCAAGGACTAGCGGGACTAAACGAGCAGTACTTC	CASSLIQGLAGLNEQYF
-	TRBJ2-7	TRBV27	-	TGTGCCAGCAGTTTAAGCGTAGGGGGGGCCTACGAGCAGTACTTC	CASSLSVGGAYEQYF
few	TRBJ1-6	TRBV6-1	-	TGTGCCAGCAGTGAGTACACAGGGAATAATTCACCCCTCCACTTT	CASSEYTGNNSPLHF
many	TRBJ2-3	TRBV12-3/TRBV12-4	-	TGTGCCAGCACCTTACCGCCGGCAGATACGCAGTATTTT	CASTLPPADTQYF
-	TRBJ2-7	TRBV7-2	-	TGTGCCAGCAGCTTAGGATGGGAGTACGAGCAGTACTTC	CASSLGWEYEQYF
-	TRBJ2-2	TRBV4-1	TRBD2	TGCGCCAGCAGCAGGGGGCTAGCGGGAGTTTCGGGCGGGGAGCTGTTTTTT	CASSRGLAGVSGGELFF
-	TRBJ2-3	TRBV19	TRBD1	TGTGCCAGTGCCACCGGACAGGCGCCGAATACGCAGTATTTT	CASATGQAPNTQYF
few	TRBJ2-2	TRBV21-1	-	TGTGCCAGCAGCAAAGCGCTTTTTAGGAAAACCGGGGAGCTGTTTTTT	CASSKALFRKTGELFF
-	TRBJ2-7	TRBV2	-	TGTGCCAGCCGGAACAGGGTCCACGAGCAGTACTTC	CASRNRVHEQYF
few	TRBJ2-7	TRBV5-1	TRBD2	TGCGCCAGCAGCGGGGGACTAGCGGACTCCTACGAGCAGTACTTC	CASSGGLADSYEQYF
-	TRBJ1-1	TRBV11-2	TRBD1	TGTGCCAGCAGCGATACAGGGGGCACTGAAGCTTTCTTT	CASSDTGGTEAFF
-	TRBJ2-3	TRBV7-7	-	TGTGCTAGCAGCGTGGGACGCCCCAAAACTAGCACAGATACGCAGTATTTT	CASSVGRPKTSTDTQYF
-	TRBJ2-2	TRBV6-1	-	TGTGCCAGCAGTGATTGGGAAAACGGGGAGCTGTTTTTT	CASSDWENGELFF
-	TRBJ2-1	TRBV27	TRBD1	TGTGCCAGCAGTTTGGACAGGGTCGTTTACAATGAGCAGTTCTTC	CASSLDRVVYNEQFF
-	TRBJ2-1	TRBV4-3	TRBD2	TGCGCCAGCAGCCAAGTGTTAGGACTAGCGGGTGAGCAGTTCTTC	CASSQVLGLAGEQFF
few	TRBJ2-7	TRBV28	TRBD2	TGTGCCAGCAGTTTACTTAGCGGGACTCGCAACGAGCAGTACTTC	CASSLLSGTRNEQYF
few	TRBJ2-1	TRBV19	-	TGTGCCAGTAGTATACAGGACACCCAGTTCTTC	CASSIQDTQFF
-	TRBJ2-7	TRBV6-2/TRBV6-3	TRBD1	TGTGCCAGCATAGCTCAGGACAGGAGTCCCTACGAGCAGTACTTC	CASIAQDRSPYEQYF
-	TRBJ2-1	TRBV30	-	TGTGCCTGGATAAGTAGGGGTAGTGGGTATTTAGGCGAGCAGTTCTTC	CAWISRGSGYLGEQFF
-	TRBJ2-1	TRBV29-1	-	TGCAGCGGGCGAGGGGATGAGCAGTTCTTC	CSGRGDEQFF
-	TRBJ2-1	TRBV7-6	TRBD1	TGTGCCAGCAGTCCCCGTCCAGGGGGCAATGAGCAGTTCTTC	CASSPRPGGNEQFF
-	TRBJ1-1	TRBV6-1	TRBD1	TGTGCCAGCACTCCGGGACAGACGAACACTGAAGCTTTCTTT	CASTPGQTNTEAFF
-	TRBJ1-5	TRBV7-2	-	TGTGCCAGCAGCTTAGGCATTTCTAGCAATCAGCCCCAGCATTTT	CASSLGISSNQPQHF
-	TRBJ2-1	TRBV29-1	TRBD2	TGCAGCGTTGCAGGGCGGGAGGGCCTCGATGAGCAGTTCTTC	CSVAGREGLDEQFF
few	TRBJ2-1	TRBV7-2	-	TGTGCCAGCAGCTTAGTTGGGCTCCCCGAGAATGAGCAGTTCTTC	CASSLVGLPENEQFF
few	TRBJ2-5	TRBV20-1	TRBD1	TGCAGTGCTAGAGGGGACAGGGGGCGAGAGACCCAGTACTTC	CSARGDRGRETQYF
many	TRBJ2-7	TRBV3-1	-	TGTGCCAGCAGCCCACGCCAAGGCGGCGAGCAGTACTTC	CASSPRQGGEQYF
-	TRBJ2-3	TRBV27	TRBD2	TGTGCCAGCAGTGCAACGATAGCGGGAGGGCCGGGTACGCAGTATTTT	CASSATIAGGPGTQYF
few	TRBJ2-4	TRBV27	-	TGTGCCAGCACCGAACTCCAGGGGGGCAAAAACATTCAGTACTTC	CASTELQGGKNIQYF